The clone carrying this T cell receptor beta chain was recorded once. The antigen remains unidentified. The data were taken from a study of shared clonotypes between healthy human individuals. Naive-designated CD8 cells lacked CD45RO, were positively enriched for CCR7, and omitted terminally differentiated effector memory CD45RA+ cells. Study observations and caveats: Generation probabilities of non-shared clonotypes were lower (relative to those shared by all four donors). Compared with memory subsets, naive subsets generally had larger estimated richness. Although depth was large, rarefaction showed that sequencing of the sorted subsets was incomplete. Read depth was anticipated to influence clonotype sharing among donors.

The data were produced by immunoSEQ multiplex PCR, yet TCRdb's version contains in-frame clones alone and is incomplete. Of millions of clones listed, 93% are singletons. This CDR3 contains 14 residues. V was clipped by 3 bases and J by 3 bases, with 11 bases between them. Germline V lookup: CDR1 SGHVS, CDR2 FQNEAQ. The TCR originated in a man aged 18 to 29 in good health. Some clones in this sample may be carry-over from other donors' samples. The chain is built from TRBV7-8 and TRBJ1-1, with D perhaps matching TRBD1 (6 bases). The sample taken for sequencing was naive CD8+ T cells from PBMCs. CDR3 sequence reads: CASSLGYRDTEAFF. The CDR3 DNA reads TGTGCCAGCAGCTTGGGGTACAGGGACACTGAAGCTTTCTTT.